The next 22 T cell receptor beta chains were all read from a single sample in a study of blood T cells in healthy people across ages. The authors ran a second PCR of roughly 6 to 12 cycles using a sample-barcoded 5' primer and a J-beta primer mix. TCRdb itself ran the 5' RACE reads through MiXCR, one entry per CDR3 protein. In the table there are approximately 730,000 distinct CDR3 sequences, about 48% of which are singletons. Sequences were obtained from blood. These receptors all stem from a man older than 75 in good health.

This clonotype was found a few times. The chain joins TRBV10-3 to TRBJ2-3; D uncertain. The CDR3 sequence is 11 residues long. Trimming left V 2 bases short and J 4 bases short, with 1 base between. Germline lookup yields CDR1 ENHRY and CDR2 SYGVKD. CDR3 sequence: CAISEADTQYF. For the CDR3, the DNA is TGTGCCATCAGTGAGGCAGATACGCAGTATTTT.

The genes are TRBV6-5 and TRBJ2-1, with 9 bases identical to TRBD1. Germline loops: CDR1 MNHEY, CDR2 SVGAGI. V shed 7 bases and J 6 bases; nucleotides not matched to a gene: 10. This CDR3 spans 15 amino acids. CDR3 coding DNA: TGTGCCAGCACCCCGGACAGGGGATGGGTCAATGAGCAGTTCTTC. This gives the protein CASTPDRGWVNEQFF.

The chain links TRBV3-1 to TRBJ1-2; a weak D match, TRBD1 (6 bases). Trimming took 1 base from V and 8 from J, leaving 8 bases between them. The germline gives CDR1 LGHDT, CDR2 YNNKEL (reference sequence). This CDR3 region has 12 residues. The CDR3, as DNA: TGTGCCAGCAGCCAAGGACAGGTGGGCTACACCTTC. It yields the protein CASSQGQVGYTF.

This clonotype was detected many times. The gene calls are TRBV3-1 and TRBJ2-1, with a possible D match to TRBD2 (5 bases). V lost 4 bases, J lost 7 bases, and 11 bases lay in between. The CDR3 has 13 residues. Germline CDR1 and CDR2: LGHDT and YNNKEL (reference sequence). In nucleotides, the CDR3 is TGTGCCAGCAGCCGGGCTAGCTATAATGAGCAGTTCTTC. This encodes CASSRASYNEQFF.

In the case of this clonotype: This may arise from a read error, as a much more abundant clone is one base away. The V and J genes are TRBV29-1 and TRBJ2-1, with no clear D. Trimming left V 5 bases short and J 0 bases short, with 8 bases between. The germline V gene has CDR1 SQVTM and CDR2 ANQGSEA. The CDR3 length is 13 residues. CDR3 region: CSVYVGSYNEQFF. In nucleotides, the CDR3 is TGCAGCGTTTACGTCGGCTCCTACAATGAGCAGTTCTTC.

The chain uses TRBV20-1 and TRBJ2-1, with 10 bases that match TRBD2. The V and J ends lost 1 base and 9 bases, in that order; junction bases with no gene match: 9. The V gene's germline CDR1 is DFQATT and CDR2 SNEGSKA (reference sequence). The CDR3 extends over 15 amino acids. The CDR3: CSARVTGLAVIEQFF. CDR3 bases: TGCAGTGCTAGAGTAACAGGACTAGCGGTCATTGAGCAGTTCTTC.

This chain links TRBV5-1 with TRBJ2-7, with D uncertain. V was cut by 7 bases and J by 2 bases, with 19 bases left in between. CDR1 SGHRS and CDR2 YFSETQ come from the germline V gene. This CDR3 comprises 15 residues. The CDR3 DNA is TGCGCCAGCCACCCGGATTTGCGGTTGCCCTACGAGCAGTACTTC. Its translation is CASHPDLRLPYEQYF.

This sequence joins TRBV27 and TRBJ2-7; maybe TRBD2 (7 bases). Germline V gene sequence: CDR1 MNHEY, CDR2 SMNVEV (reference sequence). CDR3 length: 16 amino acids. Deletions cut 2 bases from V and 1 base from J, with 15 bases between. The CDR3: CASSLIGGQGSYEQYF. DNA of the CDR3: TGTGCCAGCAGTTTAATCGGGGGGCAGGGATCCTACGAGCAGTACTTC.

This clonotype was found a few times. This rearrangement joins TRBV18 to TRBJ2-5; TRBD2 aligns across 11 bases. The CDR3 contains 18 residues. With 4 bases clipped from V and 0 bases from J, the junction kept 10 bases outside the gene matches. Per the germline V gene, CDR1 is KGHSH and CDR2 is LQKENI. CDR3 sequence: CASSQGLAGGPYQETQYF. The CDR3 DNA reads TGTGCCAGCTCACAGGGGCTAGCGGGAGGACCGTACCAAGAGACCCAGTACTTC.

The gene calls are TRBV20-1 and TRBJ2-1; no clear D. Deletions cut 3 bases from V and 10 bases from J, with 13 bases between. CDR1 and CDR2 (germline): DFQATT, SNEGSKA (reference sequence). The CDR3 consists of 12 residues. This CDR3 is CSASLRQLEQFF. In nucleotides, the CDR3 is TGCAGTGCTAGTTTGCGGCAGCTGGAGCAGTTCTTC.

This clonotype was seen once. The rearrangement joins TRBV2 to TRBJ2-5; 10 positions agree with TRBD1. The J call may be incorrect, as the DNA end agrees better with TRBJ2-7. The CDR3 covers 16 residues. The germline gives CDR1 SNHLY, CDR2 FYNNEI. The CDR3 loop is CASNLDDRGLFDEQYF. CDR3 DNA: TGTGCCAGCAACCTCGACGACAGGGGGCTTTTCGACGAGCAGTACTTC.

The chain has TRBV9 and TRBJ2-5, with 11 bases lining up with TRBD2. Germline CDR1 SGDLS, CDR2 YYNGEE. This CDR3 has 15 amino acids. The trim removed 0 bases at V and 5 bases at J, leaving 3 bases unmatched. The CDR3 sequence: CASSVAIAGGETQYF. The DNA for the CDR3 is TGTGCCAGCAGCGTAGCAATAGCGGGAGGGGAGACCCAGTACTTC.

This sequence joins TRBV28 and TRBJ2-7; D remains ambiguous. The CDR3 covers 12 residues. From germline, CDR1 is MDHEN and CDR2 SYDVKM. Deletions cut 3 bases from V and 4 bases from J, with 7 bases between. The CDR3 region is CASSFSYYEQYF. DNA for the CDR3: TGTGCCAGCAGTTTCTCCTATTACGAGCAGTACTTC.

The J gene is TRBJ2-7, the V gene TRBV27; TRBD1 might be the D (6 bases). In germline, CDR1 is MNHEY, CDR2 SMNVEV (reference sequence). Trimming removed 6 bases at V and 0 bases at J, with 15 bases between. The CDR3 length is 15 residues. The DNA for the CDR3 is TGTGCCAGCAGGGGGGCGGCGGTTAGCTCCTACGAGCAGTACTTC. Translating it yields CASRGAAVSSYEQYF.

The J gene is TRBJ2-5, the V gene TRBV7-8; 7 bases agree with TRBD1. The J call is in doubt because the DNA end fits TRBJ2-7 better. Germline assignment: CDR1 SGHVS and CDR2 FQNEAQ. The CDR3 totals 14 residues. The CDR3 DNA sequence: TGTGCCAGCAGCTTAGAAACAGGGGCCTACGAGCAGTACTTC. This encodes CASSLETGAYEQYF.

The rearrangement links TRBV9 to TRBJ1-2, with 7 positions matching TRBD1. Germline CDR1 is SGDLS and CDR2 is YYNGEE. This CDR3 contains 15 residues. Trimming cost V 3 bases and J 5 bases; bases outside gene matches: 10. The CDR3 coding sequence is TGTGCCAGCAGCGAAACTACAGGGGCTCGGTATGGCTACACCTTC. The encoded protein is CASSETTGARYGYTF.

The rearrangement links TRBV15 to TRBJ2-1; a possible D gene is TRBD1 (6 bases). This CDR3 has 14 residues. The germline V gene has CDR1 LNHNV and CDR2 YYDKDF (reference sequence). V was pared by 3 bases and J by 7 bases, with 13 bases between. The CDR3 spells CATSSSRGNNEQFF. CDR3 coding DNA: TGTGCCACCAGCAGTTCCAGGGGCAATAATGAGCAGTTCTTC.

There are a few counts of this clonotype. The chain couples TRBV10-3 to TRBJ2-7, with 9 bases that match TRBD1. The length of the CDR3 is 15 residues. Trimming removed 0 bases from V and 4 bases from J; junction bases left unmatched: 4. Germline assignment: CDR1 ENHRY and CDR2 SYGVKD. The CDR3 sequence: CAISESGQGLYEQYF. CDR3 nucleotides: TGTGCCATCAGTGAGTCAGGACAGGGGCTATACGAGCAGTACTTC.

V usage is TRBV7-8 and J usage is TRBJ2-3; D perhaps matches TRBD1 (5 bases). The CDR3 consists of 14 residues. V was trimmed by 8 bases and J by 2 bases, leaving 14 bases between them. Germline assignment: CDR1 SGHVS and CDR2 FQNEAQ. The CDR3 DNA reads as TGTGCCAGCCGCCCCAGGGCCTACACAGATACGCAGTATTTT. It codes for CASRPRAYTDTQYF.

The chain has TRBV20-1 and TRBJ2-1, with 7 bases matching TRBD2. This CDR3 region has 17 residues. V lost 0 bases and J lost 6; bases outside the gene matches: 14. The germline V gene encodes CDR1 DFQATT and CDR2 SNEGSKA (reference sequence). In DNA, the CDR3 is TGCAGTGCTAGAGAGGTGGCTAGCGGAAAAATAGGCAATGAGCAGTTCTTC. This encodes CSAREVASGKIGNEQFF.

This clonotype was recorded once. The chain has TRBV7-9 and TRBJ1-2; 7 bases fit TRBD1. Trimming at V came to 3 bases and at J to 12 bases, leaving 10 bases not matched to a gene. The germline CDR1 and CDR2 sequences are SEHNR and FQNEAQ (reference sequence). This CDR3 spans 13 amino acids. The CDR3 DNA follows: TGTGCCAGCAGCTTTGGGGACAGCCGCACACACACCTTC. Its protein product is CASSFGDSRTHTF.

This clonotype was detected ten times or more. The V gene is TRBV10-3, the J gene TRBJ2-1; TRBD2 matches 9 bases. The ends lost 10 bases at V and 7 bases at J; junction bases unmatched: 14. Germline CDR1 is ENHRY and CDR2 is SYGVKD. This CDR3 has 15 residues. The CDR3 nucleotides read TGTGCCACTGACTTTGGTAGCGGGAGTGTAAATGAGCAGTTCTTC. Protein product: CATDFGSGSVNEQFF.